Each of the 25 T cell receptor beta chains below was sequenced from the same sample in a study of T-cell memory formation after mild COVID-19. Each CDR3 protein gets one entry after TCRdb re-called the 5' RACE reads with MiXCR. This sample yields about 620,000 distinct CDR3 sequences, of which more than 15% are seen a single time; around 11% belongs to the top ten. Sequenced sample: PBMCs or a T cell subset sorted from them (not recorded which). These receptors originate from an adult woman who had mild COVID-19 (a few samples of this study predate the infection). Cell type and time point are not known.

The V gene is TRBV4-2, the J gene TRBJ2-3; no reliable D call. V was shortened by 1 base and J by 1 base, with 6 bases between the two germline ends. Germline CDR1 and CDR2: LGHNA and YNFKEQ. The CDR3 length is 14 residues. In nucleotides, the CDR3 is TGTGCCAGCAGCCAAGGGGTAGGCACAGATACGCAGTATTTT. This sequence encodes CASSQGVGTDTQYF.

This clonotype was seen more than once but under ten times. The rearrangement links TRBV7-2 to TRBJ2-1; the match to TRBD1 covers 10 bases. The V gene's germline CDR1 is SGHTA and CDR2 FQGNSA. Trimming removed 5 bases from V and 4 bases from J; junction bases left unmatched: 11. This CDR3 comprises 17 residues. CDR3 in amino acids: CASSQPRDRGLYNEQFF. Written as DNA, the CDR3 is TGTGCCAGCAGCCAGCCCCGGGACAGGGGCCTATACAATGAGCAGTTCTTC.

The chain has TRBV25-1 and TRBJ2-1, with D tentatively TRBD2 (6 bases). Trimming removed 5 bases from V and 3 bases from J, with 17 bases in between. The CDR3 sequence is 16 residues long. Per the germline V gene, CDR1 is MGHDK and CDR2 is SYGVNS. The CDR3 reads CASSPQEGVFYNEQFF. The CDR3 DNA sequence: TGTGCCAGCAGTCCCCAGGAGGGCGTCTTCTACAATGAGCAGTTCTTC.

This clonotype was observed a few times. The chain couples TRBV6-7 to TRBJ2-1; TRBD2 is a possible D gene (6 bases). TRBV6-7 is annotated as an ORF whose role is uncertain. This CDR3 spans 18 amino acids. Trimming removed 3 bases at V and 1 base at J, with 19 bases between. The CDR3 loop is CASSYLRLLAVSYNEQFF. CDR3 sequence (DNA): TGTGCCAGCAGTTATTTACGTCTACTAGCAGTATCCTACAATGAGCAGTTCTTC.

This clonotype was counted a few times. Relative to the germline gene, one junction end is altered; a read error may explain this. V is TRBV27 and J is TRBJ2-6; 12 positions match TRBD1. Germline V gene data show CDR1 as MNHEY and CDR2 as SMNVEV (reference sequence). The CDR3 covers 15 residues. The CDR3 protein is CASSITGQGANVLTF. In DNA, the CDR3 is TGTGCCAGCAGTATAACGGGACAGGGGGCGAACGTCCTGACTTTC.

The chain carries TRBV9 and TRBJ1-6; D call uncertain. The V and J ends lost 0 bases and 5 bases respectively, with 9 bases between them. CDR3 length: 15 residues. CDR1 and CDR2 from the germline V gene are SGDLS and YYNGEE. CDR3: CASSVEASNNSPLHF. In nucleotides, the CDR3 is TGTGCCAGCAGCGTAGAGGCATCAAATAATTCACCCCTCCACTTT.

This clonotype was seen a few times. The chain employs TRBV7-9 and TRBJ2-1, with 7 bases identical to TRBD2. CDR1 is SEHNR and CDR2 is FQNEAQ in the germline V gene (reference sequence). The trim removed 5 bases at V and 3 bases at J, leaving 10 bases unmatched. The CDR3 extends over 16 amino acids. The CDR3 here is CASSHKRGLYYNEQFF. The CDR3 DNA reads TGTGCCAGCAGCCATAAGCGGGGTCTGTACTACAATGAGCAGTTCTTC. Variable domain in full (rest from reference TRBV7-9 and TRBJ2-1): DTGVSQNPRHKITKRGQNVTFRCDPISEHNRLYWYRQTLGQGPEFLTYFQNEAQLEKSRLLSDRFSAERPKGSFSTLEIQRTEQGDSAMYLCASSHKRGLYYNEQFFGPGTRLTVL.

As DNA, the CDR3 is TGTGCCACCAGTAGACTGGACCACAATGAGCAGTTCTTC. Residues: CATSRLDHNEQFF. The chain has TRBV24-1 and TRBJ2-1, with unresolved D. CDR3 length equals 13 residues. Germline CDR1 is KGHDR and CDR2 is SFDVKD. V lost 6 bases and J lost 5, with 10 bases in between.

This chain links TRBV5-4 with TRBJ2-5, with 11 bases aligning to TRBD2. The CDR3 runs 15 residues. Trimming cost V 5 bases and J 5 bases; bases outside gene matches: 8. Germline V gives CDR1 SGHNT, CDR2 YYREEE (reference sequence). This CDR3 is CASSTSGSRRETQYF. The CDR3 DNA reads as TGTGCCAGCAGTACTAGCGGGAGTCGACGGGAGACCCAGTACTTC. Filled out from reference TRBV5-4 and TRBJ2-5, the complete variable domain reads ETGVTQSPTHLIKTRGQQVTLRCSSQSGHNTVSWYQQALGQGPQFIFQYYREEENGRGNFPPRFSGLQFPNYSSELNVNALELDDSALYLCASSTSGSRRETQYFGPGTRLLVL.

V usage is TRBV12-3 or TRBV12-4 and J usage is TRBJ2-3; tentatively, D is TRBD1 or TRBD2 (5 bases each). V was clipped by 7 bases and J by 5 bases, with 16 bases between them. The CDR3 sequence is 14 residues long. This CDR3 reads CASTTGTAGDTQYF. The CDR3 DNA reads TGTGCCAGCACCACCGGGACCGCCGGAGATACGCAGTATTTT.

This clonotype came up a few times. The junction shows a germline mismatch at one end, possibly a read error. The chain recombines TRBV7-7 with TRBJ2-5; 7 bases map to TRBD1. The germline gives CDR1 SSHAT, CDR2 FNYEAQ (reference sequence). This CDR3 has 14 amino acids. DNA for the CDR3: TGTGCTAGCAGCGTACAGGGGACCCAAGAGACCCAGTACTTC. Amino acid sequence: CASSVQGTQETQYF.

The gene calls are TRBV20-1 and TRBJ2-7, with a possible D match to TRBD1 (6 bases). The germline V gene has CDR1 DFQATT and CDR2 SNEGSKA (reference sequence). V lost 0 bases, J lost 4 bases, and 16 bases lay in between. This CDR3 has 15 residues. The CDR3 region is CSARDRETGGYEQYF. DNA for the CDR3: TGCAGTGCTAGAGATCGTGAGACAGGTGGTTACGAGCAGTACTTC.

This rearrangement joins TRBV12-3 or TRBV12-4 to TRBJ1-5; a weak D match, TRBD1 (5 bases). This CDR3 comprises 15 residues. V dropped 0 bases and J dropped 7 bases, with 13 bases sitting between them. The CDR3 spells CASSLAGDNGQPQHF. CDR3 coding DNA: TGTGCCAGCAGTTTAGCGGGGGATAACGGACAGCCCCAGCATTTT.

This chain uses TRBV15 with TRBJ1-3; D not certain. CDR3 length equals 14 residues. From germline, CDR1 is LNHNV and CDR2 YYDKDF (reference sequence). The V and J ends lost 3 bases and 2 bases respectively, with 8 bases between them. The CDR3 nucleotides are TGTGCCACCAGCAGCGAGTACCCTGGAAACACCATATATTTT. Encoded protein: CATSSEYPGNTIYF.

To note about this clonotype: One end of the junction fails to match germline, which may point to a read error. The rearrangement links TRBV14 to TRBJ2-7; 8 bases map to TRBD1. Germline CDR1 SGHDN, CDR2 FVKESK. The length of the CDR3 is 13 residues. DNA for the CDR3: TGTGCCAGCAGCCAAGATCTAGGACAGGGTCCGAACTTC. As protein: CASSQDLGQGPNF.

This clonotype was observed a few times. The chain employs TRBV20-1 and TRBJ1-2; no clear D. Germline values: CDR1 DFQATT, CDR2 SNEGSKA (reference sequence). The CDR3 runs 13 residues. In DNA, the CDR3 is TGCAGAGTGAAGTCCAGCTCTAACTATGGCTACACCTTC. Translation gives CRVKSSSNYGYTF.

The J gene is TRBJ2-7, the V gene TRBV7-2, with TRBD2 identical over 7 bases. Germline CDR1 is SGHTA and CDR2 is FQGNSA. The CDR3 contains 17 residues. The V segment lost 3 bases and the J segment 3 bases; nucleotides outside the gene matches: 14. CDR3 nucleotide sequence: TGTGCCAGCAGCTTCGGGCGGGGGAACACTCTGCGCTACGAGCAGTACTTC. This sequence encodes CASSFGRGNTLRYEQYF. Based on the CDR3 plus reference TRBV7-2 and TRBJ2-7, the full variable domain is GAGVSQSPSNKVTEKGKDVELRCDPISGHTALYWYRQSLGQGLEFLIYFQGNSAPDKSGLPSDRFSAERTGGSVSTLTIQRTQQEDSAVYLCASSFGRGNTLRYEQYFGPGTRLTVT.

This clonotype has only a few counts. This chain links TRBV15 with TRBJ2-3; 9 bases line up with TRBD2. This CDR3 is 19 amino acids long. Per germline, CDR1 LNHNV and CDR2 YYDKDF (reference sequence). V trimming: 3 bases; J trimming: 2 bases; junction bases outside the gene matches: 15. As DNA, the CDR3 is TGTGCCACCAGCAGCCCCCCCTCGGGCCTAGCGGGGCTCACAGATACGCAGTATTTT. Its translation: CATSSPPSGLAGLTDTQYF.

V is TRBV7-8 and J is TRBJ2-1; a possible D gene is TRBD1 (6 bases). The CDR3 loop spans 14 amino acids. CDR1 is SGHVS and CDR2 is FQNEAQ in the germline V gene. The V and J ends lost 3 bases and 3 bases respectively, with 9 bases between them. The CDR3 loop reads CASSLDSRYNEQFF. For the CDR3, the DNA is TGTGCCAGCAGCTTGGACAGTCGCTACAATGAGCAGTTCTTC.

This clonotype was seen only a few times. The J gene is TRBJ2-7, the V gene TRBV4-1, with 7 bases aligning to TRBD2. In germline, CDR1 is MGHRA, CDR2 YSYEKL. With 0 bases clipped from V and 2 bases from J, the junction kept 4 bases outside the gene matches. This CDR3 has 15 residues. This CDR3 reads CASSQERESPYEQYF. The CDR3 nucleotides read TGCGCCAGCAGCCAAGAGCGGGAGTCCCCCTACGAGCAGTACTTC.

There are a few counts of this clonotype. The V gene is TRBV5-4, the J gene TRBJ1-3; no clear D gene. The CDR3 runs 14 residues. Germline V gene data show CDR1 as SGHNT and CDR2 as YYREEE (reference sequence). The ends were cut back, 3 bases at V and 2 bases at J, with 9 bases in the middle. CDR3 in amino acids: CASSSQDPGNTIYF. CDR3 coding DNA: TGTGCCAGCAGCTCACAAGACCCTGGAAACACCATATATTTT.

In this sample, this clonotype turned up a few times. The chain uses TRBV6-6 and TRBJ2-1; 10 bases align to TRBD2. The CDR3 runs 14 residues. CDR1 is MNHNY, CDR2 SVGAGI, per germline (reference sequence). Germline trimming cut 4 bases from V and 7 bases from J; bases unmatched to any gene: 4. The CDR3 here is CASSSSGGRNEQFF. CDR3 nucleotides: TGTGCCAGCAGTTCTAGCGGGGGTAGGAATGAGCAGTTCTTC.

The J gene is TRBJ2-7, the V gene TRBV15; 9 positions agree with TRBD1. The V gene end was trimmed by 3 bases and the J gene end by 5 bases; junction bases not matched to a gene: 5. The CDR3 is 14 amino acids. CDR1 is LNHNV, CDR2 YYDKDF, per germline (reference sequence). The CDR3 sequence is CATSRWDRADEQYF. CDR3 bases: TGTGCCACCAGCAGGTGGGACAGGGCGGACGAGCAGTACTTC.

V gene TRBV2 combines with J gene TRBJ2-1; unclear D gene. V lost 0 bases and J lost 13, with 10 bases in between. This CDR3 has 12 residues. Germline V gives CDR1 SNHLY, CDR2 FYNNEI. This chain's CDR3 is CASSEAALRQFF. The CDR3 region has the DNA TGTGCCAGCAGTGAAGCAGCCCTCCGCCAGTTCTTC.

The chain employs TRBV11-2 and TRBJ2-3; maybe TRBD1 (6 bases). This CDR3 has 15 amino acids. Germline loops: CDR1 SGHAT, CDR2 FQNNGV. Between the trimmed V and J ends, which lost 5 bases and 1 base, there was a span of 13 bases. DNA of the CDR3: TGTGCCAGCAGCGACAGGCACGGAGGCACAGATACGCAGTATTTT. Protein: CASSDRHGGTDTQYF.